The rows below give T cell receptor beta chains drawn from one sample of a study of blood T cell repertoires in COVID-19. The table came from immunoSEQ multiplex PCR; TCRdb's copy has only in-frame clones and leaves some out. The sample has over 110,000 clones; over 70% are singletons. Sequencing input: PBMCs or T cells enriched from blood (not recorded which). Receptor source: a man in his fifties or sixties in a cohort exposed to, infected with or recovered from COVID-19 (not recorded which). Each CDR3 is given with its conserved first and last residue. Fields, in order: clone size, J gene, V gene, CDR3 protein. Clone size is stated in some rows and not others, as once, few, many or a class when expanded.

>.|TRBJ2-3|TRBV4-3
CASSQDSYSGTDTQYF
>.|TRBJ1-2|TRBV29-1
CSVEDLQVGHSF
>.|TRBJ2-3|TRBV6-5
CASRGTYSDTQYF
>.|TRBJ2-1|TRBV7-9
CASSRPGLGHNEQFF
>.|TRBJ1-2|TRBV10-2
CASSQTGYGYTF
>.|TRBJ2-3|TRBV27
CASSLFPTATDTQYF
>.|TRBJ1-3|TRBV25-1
CASSELADYSGNTIYF
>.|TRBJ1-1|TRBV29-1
CSVVKAGANMNTEAFF
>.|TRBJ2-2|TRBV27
CASSLGTGTGELFF
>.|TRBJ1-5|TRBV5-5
CASSHGQGGQPQHF
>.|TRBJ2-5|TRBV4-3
CASSQDRGRGETQYF
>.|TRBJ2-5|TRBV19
CASSKTRGETQYF
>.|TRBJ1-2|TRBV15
CATSRDRSGNYGYTF
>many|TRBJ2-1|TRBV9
CASSAPQGDEQFF
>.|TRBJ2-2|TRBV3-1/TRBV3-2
CASSQISGSTGELFF
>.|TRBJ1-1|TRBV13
CASSRGQGKMNTEAFF
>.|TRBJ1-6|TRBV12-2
CASRLARMDGRPNSPLHF